The 26 T cell receptor beta chains presented below share a single source sample, sequenced in a study of cytomegalovirus exposure and HLA in healthy donors. The method was immunoSEQ multiplex PCR; TCRdb's version includes in-frame clones alone and lacks a portion of them. The sample carries 160,000 or so clones, roughly 83% recorded once. Material: PBMCs. All receptors come from a young man in good health and CMV-seropositive.

This chain links TRBV5-1 with TRBJ2-3; TRBD1 agrees at 9 bases. Germline CDR1 reads SGHRS; CDR2 reads YFSETQ. The V and J ends lost 4 bases and 3 bases, in that order; junction bases with no gene match: 3. CDR3 length equals 14 residues. As DNA, the CDR3 is TGCGCCAGCAGCACTGGACAGGGGACAGATACGCAGTATTTT. Translation: CASSTGQGTDTQYF.

The genes are TRBV28 and TRBJ1-5; no clear D gene. This CDR3 is 15 amino acids long. With 3 bases removed from V and 1 base from J, the gap between germline ends came to 10 bases. CDR1 and CDR2 (germline): MDHEN, SYDVKM. The CDR3 sequence: CASSFPGNSNQPQHF. Here the CDR3 DNA reads TGTGCCAGCAGTTTCCCGGGAAACAGCAATCAGCCCCAGCATTTT.

The chain employs TRBV28 and TRBJ2-3; 8 bases align to TRBD1. Unmatched junction bases numbered 11, after V lost 4 bases and J lost 2 bases. The CDR3 is 17 amino acids. Germline V gives CDR1 MDHEN, CDR2 SYDVKM. CDR3 protein: CASSYTGQGTHTDTQYF. The CDR3 DNA is TGTGCCAGCAGTTACACCGGACAGGGCACACACACAGATACGCAGTATTTT.

The rearrangement uses TRBV27 and TRBJ1-5, with D hard to call. The germline gives CDR1 MNHEY, CDR2 SMNVEV (reference sequence). The CDR3 extends over 14 amino acids. V lost 0 bases, J lost 2 bases, and 5 bases lay in between. CDR3 sequence: CASSLSRGNQPQHF. CDR3 DNA: TGTGCCAGCAGTTTATCGAGGGGCAATCAGCCCCAGCATTTT.

Only one count was recorded for this clone. The genes are TRBV30 and TRBJ2-7; D possibly corresponds to TRBD1 (5 bases). With 4 bases removed from V and 1 base from J, the gap between germline ends came to 8 bases. Germline CDR1 reads GTSNPN; CDR2 reads SVGIG (reference sequence). This CDR3 has 12 residues. CDR3: CAWNQGSYEQYF. Here the CDR3 DNA reads TGTGCCTGGAACCAGGGTTCCTACGAGCAGTACTTC.

CDR3 DNA: TGTGCCAGCACCCCGAGAGGCAGGGGCCAAGAGACCCAGTACTTC. The encoded protein is CASTPRGRGQETQYF. This chain joins TRBV25-1 and TRBJ2-5, with a weak D call TRBD1 (6 bases). Trimming removed 7 bases at V and 1 base at J, with 16 bases between. The CDR3 sequence is 15 residues long. CDR1 MGHDK and CDR2 SYGVNS come from the germline V gene. Complete variable domain (other parts from reference TRBV25-1 and TRBJ2-5): EADIYQTPRYLVIGTGKKITLECSQTMGHDKMYWYQQDPGMELHLIHYSYGVNSTEKGDLSSESTVSRIRTEHFPLTLESARPSHTSQYLCASTPRGRGQETQYFGPGTRLLVL.

This chain joins TRBV9 and TRBJ2-3, with 8 bases matching TRBD2. Germline values: CDR1 SGDLS, CDR2 YYNGEE. This CDR3 region has 16 residues. J was trimmed by 1 base and V by 6 bases; bases with no gene match: 10. CDR3 bases: TGTGCCAGCACCGACCAAGCGGGGGCAGGCACAGATACGCAGTATTTT. Protein: CASTDQAGAGTDTQYF.

V gene TRBV28 combines with J gene TRBJ2-7; 10 bases agree with TRBD1. With 7 bases clipped from V and 4 bases from J, the junction kept 10 bases outside the gene matches. In germline, CDR1 is MDHEN, CDR2 SYDVKM. This CDR3 comprises 15 residues. CDR3: CASTKTGQGPYEQYF. In nucleotides, the CDR3 is TGTGCCAGCACCAAAACGGGACAGGGGCCATACGAGCAGTACTTC.

This chain links TRBV29-1 with TRBJ1-1; TRBD1 might be the D (6 bases). The CDR3 sequence is 13 residues long. The V end was cut by 3 bases, the J end by 4 bases, with 12 bases between. Per the germline V gene, CDR1 is SQVTM and CDR2 is ANQGSEA. CDR3 sequence reads: CSVEQGSRTEAFF. CDR3 bases: TGCAGCGTTGAGCAGGGGAGCCGCACTGAAGCTTTCTTT.

As regards this clone: A much larger clone sits a single nucleotide away, making a read error possible. This sequence joins TRBV7-8 and TRBJ1-5; D might be TRBD1 (5 bases). V was clipped by 3 bases and J by 4 bases, with 7 bases between them. Per germline, CDR1 SGHVS and CDR2 FQNEAQ. There are 13 residues in the CDR3. CDR3 in amino acids: CASSFQGNQPQHF. As DNA, the CDR3 is TGTGCCAGCAGCTTCCAGGGAAATCAGCCCCAGCATTTT.

The chain carries TRBV4-1 and TRBJ2-1, with D perhaps TRBD2 (5 bases). With 3 bases removed from V and 5 bases from J, the gap between germline ends came to 14 bases. CDR1 is MGHRA, CDR2 YSYEKL, per germline. The CDR3 runs to 15 residues. The CDR3: CASSQSFGADNEQFF. In nucleotides, the CDR3 is TGCGCCAGCAGCCAGTCGTTCGGAGCGGACAATGAGCAGTTCTTC.

A word on this clone: This clone may be a read error of a much larger clone one base away. This chain uses TRBV11-1 with TRBJ1-2, with TRBD1 identical over 7 bases. Germline V CDR1 and CDR2: SGHAT, FQDESV (reference sequence). The CDR3 loop spans 12 amino acids. V was pared by 5 bases and J by 6 bases, with 3 bases of the junction left unmatched. CDR3 DNA sequence: TGTGCCAGCAGCCCACAGGGGAATGGCTACACCTTC. It encodes CASSPQGNGYTF.

This chain uses TRBV6-6 with TRBJ2-4; D is perhaps TRBD1 (6 bases). The CDR3 spans 16 residues. Germline CDR1 reads MNHNY; CDR2 reads SVGAGI (reference sequence). V lost 5 bases and J 0 bases, leaving 14 bases between the germline ends. For the CDR3, the DNA is TGTGCCAGCAGTCCGGACAGAACTCTAGCCAAAAACATTCAGTACTTC. It translates to CASSPDRTLAKNIQYF.

This clone was found many times. The chain employs TRBV11-2 and TRBJ2-7, with TRBD1 as a possible D gene (6 bases). The CDR3 runs 17 residues. Between the trimmed V and J ends, which lost 1 base and 5 bases, there was a span of 21 bases. In germline, CDR1 is SGHAT, CDR2 FQNNGV. The CDR3 reads CASSLGLDRLSPHEQYF. CDR3 nucleotide sequence: TGTGCCAGCAGCTTAGGGTTAGACAGGCTCTCCCCTCACGAGCAGTACTTC.

The V gene is TRBV5-4, the J gene TRBJ2-7, with TRBD1 matching 9 bases. Germline loops: CDR1 SGHNT, CDR2 YYREEE (reference sequence). This CDR3 has 14 residues. V shed 4 bases and J 4 bases; nucleotides not matched to a gene: 6. Here the CDR3 DNA reads TGTGCCAGCAGCCCTCAGACAGGGGGTTACGAGCAGTACTTC. Encoded protein: CASSPQTGGYEQYF.

The gene calls are TRBV28 and TRBJ1-4; 8 bases map to TRBD1. Germline lookup yields CDR1 MDHEN and CDR2 SYDVKM. The CDR3 runs to 16 residues. After removal of 3 bases from V and 7 bases from J, the junction contained 10 bases not matched to a gene. The CDR3 nucleotides are TGTGCCAGCAGTTTTTCCGGACAGGGTATGGGTGAAAAACTGTTTTTT. Its protein is CASSFSGQGMGEKLFF.

This rearrangement joins TRBV7-9 to TRBJ2-3; TRBD2 agrees at 8 bases. This CDR3 has 15 residues. Trimming cost V 8 bases and J 0 bases; bases outside gene matches: 7. Per the germline V gene, CDR1 is SEHNR and CDR2 is FQNEAQ (reference sequence). The CDR3 here is CASSHPGGSTDTQYF. CDR3 sequence (DNA): TGTGCCAGCTCTCACCCGGGGGGGAGCACAGATACGCAGTATTTT.

The chain employs TRBV5-1 and TRBJ2-1; 12 bases are shared with TRBD2. Germline CDR1 SGHRS, CDR2 YFSETQ. The CDR3 is 14 amino acids. V lost 4 bases to trimming and J lost 7 bases; unmatched junction nucleotides: 3. The CDR3 loop is CASSQTSGGNEQFF. CDR3 nucleotides: TGCGCCAGCAGCCAGACTAGCGGGGGTAATGAGCAGTTCTTC.

The chain has TRBV7-8 and TRBJ2-3; D not certain. The CDR3 sequence is 15 residues long. Trimming removed 6 bases at V and 5 bases at J, with 18 bases between. Germline lookup yields CDR1 SGHVS and CDR2 FQNEAQ. CDR3 protein: CASSPNAAAEDTQYF. Written as DNA, the CDR3 is TGTGCCAGCAGTCCTAACGCCGCGGCCGAAGATACGCAGTATTTT. Using reference TRBV7-8 and TRBJ2-3 for the parts outside the CDR3, the full variable domain is GAGVSQSPRYKVAKRGQDVALRCDPISGHVSLFWYQQALGQGPEFLTYFQNEAQLDKSGLPSDRFFAERPEGSVSTLKIQRTQQEDSAVYLCASSPNAAAEDTQYFGPGTRLTVL.

The CDR3 protein is CASSLGQENTEAFF. The DNA of the CDR3 is TGCGCCAGCAGCTTGGGCCAGGAAAACACTGAAGCTTTCTTT. The V and J genes are TRBV5-1 and TRBJ1-1; D call uncertain. CDR3 length: 14 amino acids. V was shortened by 0 bases and J by 2 bases, with 8 bases between the two germline ends. Looked up from germline, CDR1 is SGHRS and CDR2 is YFSETQ.

The chain carries TRBV15 and TRBJ2-1, with 9 bases that match TRBD2. Germline V lookup: CDR1 LNHNV, CDR2 YYDKDF (reference sequence). This CDR3 contains 24 residues. The V and J ends lost 3 bases and 1 base, in that order; junction bases with no gene match: 28. CDR3 coding DNA: TGTGCCACCAGCAGGCCTATACCCATTGAGGGGAGCGGGAGGACCCCAGGTTCCTACAATGAGCAGTTCTTC. The encoded protein is CATSRPIPIEGSGRTPGSYNEQFF. The variable domain in full, completed from reference TRBV15 and TRBJ2-1, reads DAMVIQNPRYQVTQFGKPVTLSCSQTLNHNVMYWYQQKSSQAPKLLFHYYDKDFNNEADTPDNFQSRRPNTSFCFLDIRSPGLGDTAMYLCATSRPIPIEGSGRTPGSYNEQFFGPGTRLTVL.

This clone was picked up one time. The V and J genes are TRBV28 and TRBJ1-4; D is perhaps TRBD1 (6 bases). Germline CDR1 reads MDHEN; CDR2 reads SYDVKM. V was shortened by 8 bases and J by 7 bases, with 17 bases between the two germline ends. The CDR3 runs to 14 residues. The CDR3 bases are TGTGCCAGCGGGGAACCACAGGGAACTGAAAAACTGTTTTTT. Protein: CASGEPQGTEKLFF.

The genes are TRBV5-1 and TRBJ2-5; 8 bases map to TRBD2. V shed 0 bases, J shed 5 bases, and the junction held 9 bases outside the gene matches. The CDR3 sequence is 16 residues long. Germline loops: CDR1 SGHRS, CDR2 YFSETQ. CDR3 protein: CASSLALSGGPETQYF. Here the CDR3 DNA reads TGCGCCAGCAGCTTGGCCTTGTCGGGAGGGCCGGAGACCCAGTACTTC.

The chain joins TRBV27 to TRBJ1-1, with 10 nucleotides matching TRBD1. With V trimmed by 5 bases and J by 7 bases, 19 bases remained unmatched. The CDR3 extends over 18 amino acids. CDR1 and CDR2 from the germline V gene are MNHEY and SMNVEV (reference sequence). CDR3 protein: CASSPRDRGLGGVDEAFF. The CDR3 DNA reads TGTGCCAGCAGTCCCCGGGACAGGGGCCTCGGAGGGGTTGATGAAGCTTTCTTT.

This clone was detected only a few times. The gene calls are TRBV21-1 and TRBJ2-3; the table gives TRBD1 as D, unverified against the DNA. TRBV21-1 is designated a pseudogene. CDR3 length: 14 amino acids. This CDR3 reads CASSKAEGGDTQYF. The CDR3, as DNA: TGTGCCAGCAGCAAAGCGGAAGGGGGAGATACGCAGTATTTT.

This clone showed up many times. This chain uses TRBV7-9 with TRBJ2-5; D is perhaps TRBD2 (6 bases). The germline gives CDR1 SEHNR, CDR2 FQNEAQ (reference sequence). V shed 11 bases and J shed 5 bases, with 9 bases lying between them. The CDR3 spans 10 residues. This chain's CDR3 is CAPGGETQYF. CDR3 sequence (DNA): TGTGCCCCTGGAGGGGAGACCCAGTACTTC.